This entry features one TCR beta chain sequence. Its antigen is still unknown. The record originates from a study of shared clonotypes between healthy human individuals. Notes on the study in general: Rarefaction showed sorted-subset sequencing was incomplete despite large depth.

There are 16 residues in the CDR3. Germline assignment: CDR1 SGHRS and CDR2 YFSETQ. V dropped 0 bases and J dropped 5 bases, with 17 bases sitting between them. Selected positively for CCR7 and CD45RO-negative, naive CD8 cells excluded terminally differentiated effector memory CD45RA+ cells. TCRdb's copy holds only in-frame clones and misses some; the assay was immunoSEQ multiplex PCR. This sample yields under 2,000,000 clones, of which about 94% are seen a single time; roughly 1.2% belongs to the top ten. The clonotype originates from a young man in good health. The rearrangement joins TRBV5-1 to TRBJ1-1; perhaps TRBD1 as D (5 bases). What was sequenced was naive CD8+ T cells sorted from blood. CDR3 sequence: CASSLAAGVLWTEAFF. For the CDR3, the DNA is TGCGCCAGCAGCTTGGCCGCGGGGGTTTTGTGGACTGAAGCTTTCTTT.